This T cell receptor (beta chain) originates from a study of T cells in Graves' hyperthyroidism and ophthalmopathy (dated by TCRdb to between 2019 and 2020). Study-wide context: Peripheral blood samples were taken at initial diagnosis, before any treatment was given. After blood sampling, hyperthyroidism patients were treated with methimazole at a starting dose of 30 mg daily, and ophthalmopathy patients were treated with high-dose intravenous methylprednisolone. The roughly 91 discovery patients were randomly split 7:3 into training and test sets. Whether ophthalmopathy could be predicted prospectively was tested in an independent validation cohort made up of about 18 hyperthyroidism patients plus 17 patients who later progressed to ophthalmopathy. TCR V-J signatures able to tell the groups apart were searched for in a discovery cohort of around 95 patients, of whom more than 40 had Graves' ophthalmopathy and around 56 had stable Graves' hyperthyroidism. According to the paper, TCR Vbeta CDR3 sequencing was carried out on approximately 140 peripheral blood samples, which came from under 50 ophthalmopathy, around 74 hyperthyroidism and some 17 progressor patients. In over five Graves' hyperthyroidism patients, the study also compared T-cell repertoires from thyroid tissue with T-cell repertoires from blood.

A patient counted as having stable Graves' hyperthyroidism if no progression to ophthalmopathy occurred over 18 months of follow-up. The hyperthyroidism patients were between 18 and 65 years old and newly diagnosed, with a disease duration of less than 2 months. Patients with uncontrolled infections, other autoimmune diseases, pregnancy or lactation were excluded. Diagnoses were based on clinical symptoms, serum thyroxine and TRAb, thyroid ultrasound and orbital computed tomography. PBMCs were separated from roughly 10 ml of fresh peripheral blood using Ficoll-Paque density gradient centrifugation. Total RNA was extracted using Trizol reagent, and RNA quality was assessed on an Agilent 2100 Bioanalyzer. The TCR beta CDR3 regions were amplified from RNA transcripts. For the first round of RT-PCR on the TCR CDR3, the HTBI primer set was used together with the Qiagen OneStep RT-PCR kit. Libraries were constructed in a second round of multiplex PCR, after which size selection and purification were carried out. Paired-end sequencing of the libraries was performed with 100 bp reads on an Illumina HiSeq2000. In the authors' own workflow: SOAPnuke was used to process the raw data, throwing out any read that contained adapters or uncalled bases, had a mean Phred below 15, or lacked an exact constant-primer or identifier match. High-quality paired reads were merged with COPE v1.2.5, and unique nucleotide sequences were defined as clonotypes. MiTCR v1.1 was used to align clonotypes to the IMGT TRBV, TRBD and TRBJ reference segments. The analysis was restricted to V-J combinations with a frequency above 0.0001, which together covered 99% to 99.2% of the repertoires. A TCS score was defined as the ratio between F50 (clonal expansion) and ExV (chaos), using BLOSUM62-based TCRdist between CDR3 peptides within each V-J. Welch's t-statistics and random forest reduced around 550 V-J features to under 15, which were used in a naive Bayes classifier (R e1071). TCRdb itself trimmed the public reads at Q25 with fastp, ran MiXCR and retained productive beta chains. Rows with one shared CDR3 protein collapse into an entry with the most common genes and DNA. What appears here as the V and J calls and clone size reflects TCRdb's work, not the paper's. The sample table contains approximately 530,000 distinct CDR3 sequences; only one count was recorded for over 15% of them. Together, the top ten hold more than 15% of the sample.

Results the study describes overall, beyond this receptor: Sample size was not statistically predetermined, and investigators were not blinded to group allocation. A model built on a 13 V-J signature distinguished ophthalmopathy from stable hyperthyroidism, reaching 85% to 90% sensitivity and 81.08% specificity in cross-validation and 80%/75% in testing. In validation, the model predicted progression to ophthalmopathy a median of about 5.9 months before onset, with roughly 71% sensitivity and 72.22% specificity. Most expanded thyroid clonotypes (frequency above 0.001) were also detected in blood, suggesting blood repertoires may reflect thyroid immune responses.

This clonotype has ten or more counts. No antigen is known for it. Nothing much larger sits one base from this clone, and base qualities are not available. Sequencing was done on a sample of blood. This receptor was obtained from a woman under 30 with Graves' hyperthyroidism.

The nucleotide sequence is TGTGCCAGCAGCTCCGGACAGGCTGATTTCGCTGAAGCTTTCTTT. It codes for CASSSGQADFAEAFF. The chain is made from TRBV12-3 or TRBV12-4 and TRBJ1-1, with TRBD1 matching 7 junction bases. Germline trimming amounts to 6 bases on V and 6 bases on J, with 13 as the count of junction bases outside the gene matches. Taken from cysteine to phenylalanine, the CDR3 has 15 residues. Only the CDR3 DNA is retained, 45 bases long and in frame from the first base.